This passage covers 14 T cell receptor beta chains from one sample sequenced in a study of blood T cells in healthy people across ages. A J-beta primer mix and a sample-barcoded 5' primer were used in a second PCR of roughly 6 to 12 cycles. TCRdb called the 5' RACE reads again in MiXCR, with one record for every CDR3 protein. The sample includes 600,000 to 1,000,000 distinct CDR3 sequences, 58% seen only once; the top ten take roughly 22%. The specimen was blood. These receptors all stem from a man aged 25-45 years in good health.

The J gene is TRBJ1-2, the V gene TRBV7-6; D is ambiguous. V was pared by 1 base and J by 4 bases, with 10 bases between. Germline CDR1 and CDR2: SGHVS and FNYEAQ. The CDR3 extends over 14 amino acids. CDR3 sequence (DNA): TGTGCCAGCAGCTTAGAAATCGGGCTCTATGGCTACACCTTC. This sequence encodes CASSLEIGLYGYTF.

The chain is built from TRBV10-3 and TRBJ2-2; D ambiguous. The germline V gene encodes CDR1 ENHRY and CDR2 SYGVKD. The germline V and J ends were trimmed by 8 bases and 0 bases, with 4 bases remaining between them. The length of the CDR3 is 12 residues. CDR3 in amino acids: CAISPNTGELFF. The CDR3 DNA reads as TGTGCCATCTCGCCGAACACCGGGGAGCTGTTTTTT.

This clonotype occurred a few times. J is TRBJ2-7 and V is TRBV3-1; 10 positions agree with TRBD2. J gave up 7 bases and V 1 base, and 10 bases lay outside the gene matches. This CDR3 contains 16 residues. Germline CDR1 LGHDT, CDR2 YNNKEL (reference sequence). CDR3 bases: TGTGCCAGCAGCCAAGGGGCGCTAGCGGGAGCTTTTGAGCAGTACTTC. Its translation: CASSQGALAGAFEQYF.

This clonotype was observed once. The chain employs TRBV20-1 and TRBJ2-7; 11 bases agree with TRBD2. With the DNA end fitting TRBJ2-5 better, the J assignment may be wrong. Germline CDR1 and CDR2: DFQATT and SNEGSKA (reference sequence). This CDR3 spans 13 amino acids. CDR3 residues: CSAATSGVETQYF. CDR3 in DNA: TGCAGTGCTGCGACTAGCGGGGTGGAGACCCAGTACTTC.

The J gene is TRBJ1-6, the V gene TRBV7-2, with D perhaps matching TRBD1 (5 bases). Germline lookup yields CDR1 SGHTA and CDR2 FQGNSA. Trimming took off 8 bases at V and 7 bases at J, with 9 bases between the two ends. This CDR3 contains 12 residues. CDR3 nucleotides: TGTGCCAGCCGGGACCCAAATTCACCCCTCCACTTT. Protein sequence: CASRDPNSPLHF.

A single count supports this clonotype. The rearrangement joins TRBV6-2 or TRBV6-3 to TRBJ2-3; D is unresolved. CDR1 MNHEY and CDR2 SVGEGT come from the germline V gene. The CDR3 totals 15 residues. V gave up 6 bases and J gave up 9 bases, with 22 bases separating them. The DNA of the CDR3 is TGTGCCAGCAGGTCCGCGACCCAGCCTGTCCTCACGCAGTATTTT. Translating it yields CASRSATQPVLTQYF.

This sequence joins TRBV7-9 and TRBJ1-5, with 9 bases fitting TRBD1. V was clipped by 5 bases and J by 0 bases; unmatched bases: 2. Germline lookup yields CDR1 SEHNR and CDR2 FQNEAQ (reference sequence). The CDR3 consists of 15 residues. In nucleotides, the CDR3 is TGTGCCAGCAGCGCGGGACAGGGTAGCAATCAGCCCCAGCATTTT. This encodes CASSAGQGSNQPQHF.

The chain recombines TRBV20-1 with TRBJ1-2, with D maybe TRBD1 (6 bases). V shed 6 bases and J shed 4 bases, with 15 bases lying between them. The CDR3 is 13 amino acids. Germline assignment: CDR1 DFQATT and CDR2 SNEGSKA (reference sequence). The CDR3 coding sequence is TGCAGTGCCCCATCGGACAGCCTCTATGGCTACACCTTC. It codes for CSAPSDSLYGYTF.

In nucleotides, the CDR3 is TGTGCCAGCTCACCAGGCAGGGATTTTGCGGGCTACACCTTC. Protein product: CASSPGRDFAGYTF. The J gene is TRBJ1-2, the V gene TRBV18, with D tentatively TRBD1 (5 bases). The ends were cut back, 2 bases at V and 8 bases at J, with 15 bases in the middle. The CDR3 loop spans 14 amino acids. Germline CDR1 is KGHSH and CDR2 is LQKENI.

This chain links TRBV28 with TRBJ2-1; D is unresolved. V shed 2 bases and J shed 2 bases, with 10 bases lying between them. The germline V gene has CDR1 MDHEN and CDR2 SYDVKM. The CDR3 contains 15 residues. DNA for the CDR3: TGTGCCAGCAGTTTAGGGCTAGTCCCCTACAATGAGCAGTTCTTC. Translation: CASSLGLVPYNEQFF.

This clonotype appeared once. The V gene is TRBV20-1, the J gene TRBJ2-5; 7 bases are a match to TRBD2. Germline CDR1 DFQATT, CDR2 SNEGSKA (reference sequence). CDR3 length equals 16 residues. V trimming: 1 base; J trimming: 4 bases; junction bases outside the gene matches: 12. The CDR3, as DNA: TGCAGTGCTAGAGCCTTTTCGTCGGGGGGATCAGAGACCCAGTACTTC. Protein product: CSARAFSSGGSETQYF.

The V and J genes are TRBV13 and TRBJ2-1; maybe TRBD1 (5 bases). V was pared by 4 bases and J by 9 bases, with 10 bases between. The CDR3 is made up of 12 amino acids. The germline V gene encodes CDR1 PRHDT and CDR2 FYEKMQ (reference sequence). This CDR3 reads CASSSRVAEQFF. The CDR3 DNA reads TGTGCCAGCAGCTCCAGGGTTGCTGAGCAGTTCTTC.

This clonotype came up once. CDR3 in DNA: TGTGCCAGCAGTTTGGGGGGCGCCCAGGCTGAAGCTTTCTTT. This gives the protein CASSLGGAQAEAFF. V and J are TRBV28 and TRBJ1-1; maybe TRBD1 (6 bases). CDR1 and CDR2 (germline): MDHEN, SYDVKM. Trimming shortened V by 3 bases and J by 6 bases, and 14 bases separated the two germline ends. The length of the CDR3 is 14 residues.

The gene calls are TRBV7-2 and TRBJ2-5, with 8 bases fitting TRBD1. V lost 5 bases to trimming and J lost 4 bases; unmatched junction nucleotides: 9. Germline-derived CDR1 and CDR2 are SGHTA and FQGNSA. CDR3 length equals 15 residues. The CDR3 sequence: CASSPDRVVRETQYF. For the CDR3, the DNA is TGTGCCAGCAGCCCGGACAGGGTGGTTCGAGAGACCCAGTACTTC.